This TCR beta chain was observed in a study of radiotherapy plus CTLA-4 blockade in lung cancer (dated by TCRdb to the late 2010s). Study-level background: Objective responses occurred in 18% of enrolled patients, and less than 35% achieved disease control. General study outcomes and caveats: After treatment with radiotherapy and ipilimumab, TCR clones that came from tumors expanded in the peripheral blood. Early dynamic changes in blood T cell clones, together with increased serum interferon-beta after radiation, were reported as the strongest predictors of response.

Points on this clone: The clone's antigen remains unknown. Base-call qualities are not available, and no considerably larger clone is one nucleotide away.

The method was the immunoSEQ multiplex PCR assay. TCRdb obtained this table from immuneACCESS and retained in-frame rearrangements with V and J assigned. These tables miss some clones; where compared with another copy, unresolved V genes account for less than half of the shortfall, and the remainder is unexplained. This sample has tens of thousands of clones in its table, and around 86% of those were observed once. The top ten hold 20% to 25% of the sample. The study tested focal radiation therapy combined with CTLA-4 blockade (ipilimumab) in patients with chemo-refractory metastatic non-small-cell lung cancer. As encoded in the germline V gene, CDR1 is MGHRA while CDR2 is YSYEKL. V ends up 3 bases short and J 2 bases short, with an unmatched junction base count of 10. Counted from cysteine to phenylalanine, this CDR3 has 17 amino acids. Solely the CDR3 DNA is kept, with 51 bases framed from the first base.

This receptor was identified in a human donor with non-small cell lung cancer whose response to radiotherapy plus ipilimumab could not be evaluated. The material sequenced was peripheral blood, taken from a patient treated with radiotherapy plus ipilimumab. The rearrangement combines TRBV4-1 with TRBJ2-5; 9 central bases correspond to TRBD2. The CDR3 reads CASSQARLADRQETQYF. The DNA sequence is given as TGCGCCAGCAGCCAGGCCAGACTAGCGGACAGACAAGAGACCCAGTACTTC.